This T cell receptor (beta chain) was recorded in a study of identical twins. Overall study results and limits: Fewer insertions were carried by abundant cord blood beta clonotypes, but none was seen in memory repertoires. In drawing conclusions, the study used cross-sectional statistical analysis and did not follow the same donors.

The length of the CDR3 is 16 residues. V dropped 4 bases and J dropped 10 bases, with 22 bases sitting between them. Template switching added a universal primer site, and cDNA bore unique molecular identifiers. TCRdb re-derived calls from the 5' RACE reads in MiXCR, one entry per CDR3 protein. The table lists approximately 230,000 distinct CDR3 sequences, around an eighth of them singletons, with 7% to 9% in the top ten. In its sample, this clonotype was seen a few times. Antigen: not known. The chain has TRBV12-3 or TRBV12-4 and TRBJ1-4; maybe TRBD1 (6 bases). Sequencing was performed on memory (CD45RO+) T cells sorted from blood. The receptor's source is a woman aged 18-30 years in good health. CDR3 sequence reads: CASSSTTPRGGAKLFF. The CDR3 DNA follows: TGTGCCAGCAGTTCTACGACCCCTCGAGGGGGTGCAAAACTGTTTTTT.